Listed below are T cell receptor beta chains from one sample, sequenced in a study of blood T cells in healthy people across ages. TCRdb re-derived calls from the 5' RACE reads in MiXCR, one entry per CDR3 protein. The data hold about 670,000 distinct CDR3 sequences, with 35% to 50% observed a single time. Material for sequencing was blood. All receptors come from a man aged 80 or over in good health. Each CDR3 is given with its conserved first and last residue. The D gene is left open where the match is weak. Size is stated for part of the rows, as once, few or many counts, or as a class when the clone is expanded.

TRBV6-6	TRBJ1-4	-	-	TGTGCCAGCAGTTACCCTAATGAAAAACTGTTTTTT	CASSYPNEKLFF
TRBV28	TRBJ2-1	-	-	TGTGCCAGCAAACTAGCATACAATGAGCAGTTCTTC	CASKLAYNEQFF
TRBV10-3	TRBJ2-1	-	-	TGTGCCATCAGTGAGCGAGGGAATGAGCAGTTCTTC	CAISERGNEQFF
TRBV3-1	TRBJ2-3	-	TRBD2	TGTGCCAGCAGCCAAGTACTAGCGGGGGGCGAGGATACGCAGTATTTT	CASSQVLAGGEDTQYF
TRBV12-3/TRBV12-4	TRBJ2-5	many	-	TGTGCCAGCAGTGGGGGACGGGAGAGTCAAGAGACCCAGTACTTC	CASSGGRESQETQYF
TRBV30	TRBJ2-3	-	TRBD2	TGTGCCTGGAACAGCGGGAGTAATACGCAGTATTTT	CAWNSGSNTQYF
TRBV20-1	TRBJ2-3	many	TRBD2	TGCAGTGCTAGAGATGGGGGACTAGCCTCGAATACGCAGTATTTT	CSARDGGLASNTQYF
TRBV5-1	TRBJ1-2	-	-	TGCGCCAGCAGCTTAATCCCCAGCTATGGCTACACCTTC	CASSLIPSYGYTF
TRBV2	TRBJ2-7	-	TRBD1	TGTGCCAGCAGTCCAGGGGGCGGGAACTCCTACGAGCAGTACTTC	CASSPGGGNSYEQYF
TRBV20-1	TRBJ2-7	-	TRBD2	TGCAGTGCTTCCGGGACTAGCGGGAGGGTGGTGCACGAGCAGTACTTC	CSASGTSGRVVHEQYF
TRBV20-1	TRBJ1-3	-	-	TGCAGTGCTGTGGGCTTCTCTGGAAACACCATATATTTT	CSAVGFSGNTIYF